This T cell receptor beta chain was identified in a study of blood T cell repertoires in COVID-19. Study background: COVID-19 samples, acute and convalescent, were from the United States, Italy and Spain. From T cells, B-cell-depleted T cells, or PBMCs came the material, which was cDNA or gDNA.

Methods used by the authors: Counts of nucleated cells, estimated from reference gene primer amplification, were obtained. Profiling relied on immunoSEQ multiplex PCR, and the TCRdb table lists in-frame clones only, not all of them. V, J and clone size reflect that table, while D and trimming were determined from the DNA. The table includes 170,000 or so clones, about 86% detected once. Sequencing input: peripheral blood. This receptor was identified in a man over 45 with active or convalescent COVID-19.

The CDR3, as DNA: TGTGCCAGCAGTGACCGGGGGGATGACTATGGCTACACCTTC. Translating gives CASSDRGDDYGYTF. V usage is TRBV2 and J usage is TRBJ1-2, with D perhaps matching TRBD1 (5 bases). This CDR3 has 14 amino acids. Germline V gene data show CDR1 as SNHLY and CDR2 as FYNNEI. The V gene lost 3 bases and the J gene lost 3 bases, with 11 bases spanning the gap. The whole variable domain, remainder taken from reference TRBV2 and TRBJ1-2, is EPEVTQTPSHQVTQMGQEVILRCVPISNHLYFYWYRQILGQKVEFLVSFYNNEISEKSEIFDDQFSVERPDGSNFTLKIRSTKLEDSAMYFCASSDRGDDYGYTFGSGTRLTVV.